Presented here are 6 T cell receptor beta chains from one specimen sequenced in a study of T cell responses to AZD1222 COVID-19 vaccine. Clones were read by immunoSEQ multiplex PCR, and TCRdb kept only the in-frame ones, dropping some. The table includes 150,000 to 200,000 clones, approximately 90% detected once. The sequences come from peripheral blood, collected 28 days after the second AZD1222 dose. Receptor source: an adult who received the AZD1222 COVID-19 vaccine.

This clone was seen only once. J is TRBJ1-3 and V is TRBV24-1; D perhaps matches TRBD1 (6 bases). Germline lookup yields CDR1 KGHDR and CDR2 SFDVKD. This CDR3 contains 15 residues. The V end lost 3 bases, the J end lost 1 base, and 9 bases lay between the germline ends. The CDR3 region is CATSDEQGSGNTIYF. The CDR3 nucleotides are TGTGCCACCAGTGATGAACAGGGTTCTGGAAACACCATATATTTT.

Only a few counts were recorded for this clone. This sequence joins TRBV12-3 or TRBV12-4 and TRBJ1-2, with TRBD1 matching 9 bases. The junction had 13 bases not matched to a gene; V was cut back by 6 bases and J by 14 bases. The CDR3 length is 13 residues. The CDR3 DNA sequence: TGTGCCAGCAGCTGGGACAGGGTAGGGGTAAGGACCTTC. Encoded protein: CASSWDRVGVRTF.

The chain carries TRBV6-5 and TRBJ2-7; D may be TRBD2 (5 bases). There are 13 residues in the CDR3. Germline loops: CDR1 MNHEY, CDR2 SVGAGI. Trimming took off 6 bases at V and 6 bases at J, with 15 bases between the two ends. The chain's CDR3 is CASSRFGGREQYF. The CDR3 coding sequence is TGTGCCAGCAGCCGCTTTGGCGGGCGCGAGCAGTACTTC.

The gene calls are TRBV28 and TRBJ2-7; no firm D call. The CDR3 runs 12 residues. V lost 2 bases to trimming and J lost 4 bases, with 6 bases between them. The V gene's germline CDR1 is MDHEN and CDR2 SYDVKM. For the CDR3, the DNA is TGTGCCAGCAGTTTAGGGCGGTACGAGCAGTACTTC. Translated, it gives CASSLGRYEQYF.

The CDR3 sequence: CASSGSGNNEQFF. Written as DNA, the CDR3 is TGCGCCAGCAGCGGTTCAGGGAACAATGAGCAGTTCTTC. The chain joins TRBV5-1 to TRBJ2-1; D is possibly TRBD1 (5 bases). Germline CDR1 reads SGHRS; CDR2 reads YFSETQ. The CDR3 is 13 residues long. The ends were cut back, 4 bases at V and 5 bases at J, with 10 bases in the middle. Together with reference TRBV5-1 and TRBJ2-1, the CDR3 gives the full variable domain: KAGVTQTPRYLIKTRGQQVTLSCSPISGHRSVSWYQQTPGQGLQFLFEYFSETQRNKGNFPGRFSGRQFSNSRSEMNVSTLELGDSALYLCASSGSGNNEQFFGPGTRLTVL.

This clone occurred a few times. This sequence joins TRBV4-1 and TRBJ2-6; TRBD1 matches at 8 bases. The trim removed 4 bases at V and 0 bases at J, leaving 11 bases unmatched. Germline lookup yields CDR1 MGHRA and CDR2 YSYEKL. The CDR3 covers 19 residues. The CDR3 sequence: CASSLLWTGLVSGANVLTF. The CDR3 DNA reads as TGCGCCAGCAGCCTCCTCTGGACAGGGTTAGTCTCTGGGGCCAACGTCCTGACTTTC.